The present entry profiles one T cell receptor (beta chain) with its context. Its antigen is as yet unknown. This record comes from a study of cytomegalovirus exposure and HLA in healthy donors. Overall study findings and caveats: HLA allele associations emerged for about 16,000 TCR beta sequences in a later analysis, at 0.05 false discovery rate.

Trimming cost V 0 bases and J 6 bases, with 5 bases left between them. The CDR3 length is 13 residues. Germline CDR1 MRHNA, CDR2 SNTAGT. 13 Jbeta primers and 60 Vbeta primers were used for the PCR. Generated by immunoSEQ multiplex PCR, the TCRdb table keeps only in-frame clones and is missing some. The sample holds around 130,000 clones, roughly 79% seen once. The TCR sequence derives from a woman in her thirties or forties in good health and CMV-seronegative. Source material: PBMCs. The chain combines TRBV6-4 with TRBJ2-2; tentative D call: TRBD2 (5 bases). The CDR3 DNA sequence: TGTGCCAGCAGTGACTCACTAGCCGGGGAGCTGTTTTTT. Translating it yields CASSDSLAGELFF.